The 25 T cell receptor beta chains given below trace back to one sample, sequenced in a study of metastatic and nonmetastatic thyroid tumors (TCRdb year 2020). Library construction relied on PCR. These reads were obtained on an Illumina HiSeq 4000. TCRdb took the public reads, trimmed them with fastp at Q25, ran MiXCR for clone calling and kept in-frame beta chains. In this sample the table shows around 45,000 clones, about 15% of which occur a single time. The ten top clones hold about 20% of the sample. No treatment had been received by any patient before thyroid surgery. The specimen was blood. The source of these receptors is a female donor with papillary thyroid cancer or a benign thyroid nodule (not recorded which). Some clones in this sample may be carry-over from other donors' samples.

This clone was seen many times. This rearrangement joins TRBV6-2 or TRBV6-3 to TRBJ2-3; D gene unclear. V was clipped by 5 bases and J by 2 bases, with 11 bases between them. This CDR3 spans 14 amino acids. The germline CDR1 and CDR2 sequences are MNHEY and SVGEGT. CDR3 residues: CASSLREATDTQYF. In nucleotides, the CDR3 is TGTGCCAGCAGTCTCCGAGAAGCCACAGATACGCAGTATTTT.

This clone has ten or more counts. V is TRBV6-1 and J is TRBJ1-2; a possible D gene is TRBD1 (6 bases). Looked up from germline, CDR1 is MNHNS and CDR2 is SASEGT. V gave up 8 bases and J gave up 7 bases, with 14 bases separating them. The CDR3 sequence is 12 residues long. CDR3 nucleotide sequence: TGTGCCAGCGGGACATCTCGGGGTGGCTACACCTTC. It translates to CASGTSRGGYTF.

The table lists this clone with a few counts. In DNA, the CDR3 is TGTGCCAGCAACTGTGACCAGACAAACACTGAAGCTTTCTTT. Residues: CASNCDQTNTEAFF. The J gene is TRBJ1-1, the V gene TRBV9, with no clear D. This CDR3 is built from 14 residues. With 6 bases removed from V and 2 bases from J, the gap between germline ends came to 14 bases. Germline-derived CDR1 and CDR2 are SGDLS and YYNGEE.

This clone was counted ten times or more. The J gene is TRBJ2-3, the V gene TRBV11-2, with 7 bases lining up with TRBD2. The germline gives CDR1 SGHAT, CDR2 FQNNGV. This CDR3 spans 14 amino acids. V lost 6 bases, J lost 4 bases, and 7 bases stayed unmatched. The CDR3 spells CASSSQREADTQYF. The CDR3 DNA follows: TGTGCCAGCAGTTCTCAGCGGGAAGCAGATACGCAGTATTTT.

J is TRBJ2-3 and V is TRBV2; TRBD2 agrees at 13 bases. Germline loops: CDR1 SNHLY, CDR2 FYNNEI. After removal of 5 bases from V and 5 bases from J, the junction contained 4 bases not matched to a gene. The CDR3 contains 15 residues. The CDR3 sequence: CASSLGLAGIDTQYF. The CDR3 region has the DNA TGTGCCAGCAGTCTGGGACTAGCGGGAATAGATACGCAGTATTTT.

The rearrangement links TRBV7-9 to TRBJ2-1; no clear D. The CDR3 consists of 14 residues. CDR1 and CDR2 from the germline V gene are SEHNR and FQNEAQ (reference sequence). Trimming stripped 5 bases from V and 0 bases from J, with 8 bases between. CDR3 in amino acids: CASSNGFSYNEQFF. CDR3 nucleotides: TGTGCCAGCAGCAATGGCTTCTCCTACAATGAGCAGTTCTTC.

This clone showed up just a few times. This rearrangement joins TRBV19 to TRBJ1-2, with D maybe TRBD1 (5 bases). The CDR3 runs to 15 residues. Germline lookup yields CDR1 LNHDA and CDR2 SQIVND (reference sequence). V dropped 10 bases and J dropped 1 base, with 19 bases sitting between them. The CDR3 region is CATHPGQVLNYGYTF. The CDR3 DNA reads TGTGCCACCCACCCTGGACAAGTCCTTAACTATGGCTACACCTTC.

The rearrangement uses TRBV6-1 and TRBJ1-5; D is unresolved. The V gene's germline CDR1 is MNHNS and CDR2 SASEGT. Trimming shortened V by 2 bases and J by 4 bases, and 9 bases separated the two germline ends. CDR3 size: 14 residues. This chain's CDR3 is CASSEHTTNQPQHF. The DNA for the CDR3 is TGTGCCAGCAGTGAACACACTACGAATCAGCCCCAGCATTTT.

This clone was counted ten times or more. The chain employs TRBV19 and TRBJ1-2; TRBD1 agrees at 8 bases. With 3 bases clipped from V and 3 bases from J, the junction kept 3 bases outside the gene matches. The germline V gene has CDR1 LNHDA and CDR2 SQIVND (reference sequence). The CDR3 is 14 amino acids. The CDR3 DNA reads as TGTGCCAGTAGTATGGGGACAGGCGACTATGGCTACACCTTC. Translated: CASSMGTGDYGYTF.

This chain links TRBV20-1 with TRBJ1-4; the D gene is possibly TRBD1 (5 bases). Germline CDR1 DFQATT, CDR2 SNEGSKA (reference sequence). Trimming shortened V by 5 bases and J by 7 bases, and 14 bases separated the two germline ends. The CDR3 length is 13 residues. The CDR3: CSAQGGEAEKLFF. DNA for the CDR3: TGCAGTGCTCAGGGAGGGGAGGCTGAAAAACTGTTTTTT.

This chain links TRBV4-2 with TRBJ2-1, with 7 bases that match TRBD2. The junction had 9 bases not matched to a gene; V was cut back by 3 bases and J by 4 bases. Germline V gene data show CDR1 as LGHNA and CDR2 as YNFKEQ. The CDR3 loop spans 16 amino acids. This CDR3 is CASSHPRTSGYNEQFF. In DNA, the CDR3 is TGTGCCAGCAGCCATCCTAGGACTAGTGGTTACAATGAGCAGTTCTTC.

This clone came up many times. V and J are TRBV6-2 or TRBV6-3 and TRBJ2-1, with 11 positions matching TRBD2. CDR1 and CDR2 (germline): MNHEY, SVGEGT. V lost 5 bases, J lost 12 bases, and 18 bases stayed unmatched. This CDR3 comprises 17 residues. The CDR3 region is CASSPTGASGRSGGQFF. CDR3 in DNA: TGTGCCAGCAGTCCTACCGGGGCTAGCGGGAGGAGCGGTGGGCAGTTCTTC.

This clone appeared many times. V is TRBV12-5 and J is TRBJ2-3; 7 nucleotides align to TRBD2. This CDR3 is built from 15 residues. The ends lost 5 bases at V and 2 bases at J; junction bases unmatched: 7. Germline values: CDR1 LGHNT, CDR2 FRNRAP. CDR3: CASGKVSGFTDTQYF. The DNA for the CDR3 is TGTGCTAGTGGTAAGGTTAGCGGGTTCACAGATACGCAGTATTTT.

This clone was found many times. The V and J genes are TRBV5-1 and TRBJ1-1; 7 bases agree with TRBD1. This CDR3 is built from 13 residues. The trim removed 4 bases at V and 6 bases at J, leaving 6 bases unmatched. Germline V gene data show CDR1 as SGHRS and CDR2 as YFSETQ. In nucleotides, the CDR3 is TGCGCCAGCAGCACGGGACAGAGCTCTGAAGCTTTCTTT. This codes for CASSTGQSSEAFF.

This clone has a count of ten or more. A read error may be the cause here, since a much bigger clone is one base away. The V call is TRBV20-1, the J call TRBJ2-7, with D possibly TRBD2 on 5 matching bases. The V gene's germline CDR1 is DFQATT and CDR2 SNEGSKA (reference sequence). CDR3 size: 14 residues. The CDR3: CSASRDRSSYELYF. For the CDR3, the DNA is TGCAGTGCTAGCCGGGATCGAAGCTCCTACGAGCTGTACTTC.

This clone was detected ten times or more. The genes are TRBV4-1 and TRBJ1-1, with D possibly TRBD1 on 5 matching bases. The CDR3 contains 15 residues. Trimming left V 3 bases short and J 0 bases short, with 11 bases between. Germline V lookup: CDR1 MGHRA, CDR2 YSYEKL. For the CDR3, the DNA is TGCGCCAGCAGCCAGGAGGGGATAATGAACACTGAAGCTTTCTTT. Amino acid sequence: CASSQEGIMNTEAFF.

This clone was recorded many times. The chain has TRBV6-7 and TRBJ1-2; D might be TRBD1 (6 bases). TRBV6-7 is given ORF status, its function remaining uncertain. This CDR3 has 14 residues. V was cut by 5 bases and J by 3 bases, with 13 bases left in between. CDR3 sequence: CASSHGQLYYGYTF. The DNA for the CDR3 is TGTGCCAGCAGTCACGGACAGCTTTACTATGGCTACACCTTC.

CDR3 sequence reads: CASSKGLDTGELFF. The CDR3 coding sequence is TGTGCCAGCAGTAAAGGACTAGACACCGGGGAGCTGTTTTTT. This sequence joins TRBV12-3 or TRBV12-4 and TRBJ2-2, with TRBD2 matching 7 bases. The ends lost 5 bases at V and 3 bases at J; junction bases unmatched: 3. CDR3 size: 14 residues.

There are many counts of this clone. This sequence joins TRBV20-1 and TRBJ1-1; D perhaps matches TRBD1 (6 bases). V shed 4 bases and J shed 3 bases, with 9 bases lying between them. The CDR3 has 12 residues. CDR1 DFQATT and CDR2 SNEGSKA come from the germline V gene (reference sequence). CDR3 nucleotide sequence: TGCAGTGCTATAACAGGGTACACTGAAGCTTTCTTT. Translated, it gives CSAITGYTEAFF.

This clone was seen ten or more times. The V and J genes are TRBV20-1 and TRBJ2-7, with 7 bases identical to TRBD1. Germline V gives CDR1 DFQATT, CDR2 SNEGSKA (reference sequence). This CDR3 comprises 13 residues. The V gene end was trimmed by 6 bases and the J gene end by 3 bases; junction bases not matched to a gene: 8. CDR3 in amino acids: CSANRGGYYEQYF. CDR3 DNA: TGCAGTGCAAACAGGGGTGGCTACTACGAGCAGTACTTC.

This clone came up many times. DNA for the CDR3: TGTGCCAGCAGTGAACAGGCTAGTTACAATGAGCAGTTCTTC. This gives the protein CASSEQASYNEQFF. This sequence joins TRBV2 and TRBJ2-1; D gene ambiguous. Germline loops: CDR1 SNHLY, CDR2 FYNNEI. V was pared by 2 bases and J by 4 bases, with 9 bases between. The CDR3 covers 14 residues. Supplemented by reference TRBV2 and TRBJ2-1, the full variable domain reads EPEVTQTPSHQVTQMGQEVILRCVPISNHLYFYWYRQILGQKVEFLVSFYNNEISEKSEIFDDQFSVERPDGSNFTLKIRSTKLEDSAMYFCASSEQASYNEQFFGPGTRLTVL.

As concerns this clone: At one of its ends the junction is not consistent with the germline gene, which may arise from a read error. This sequence joins TRBV10-3 and TRBJ2-5, with D unclear. CDR1 is ENHRY and CDR2 is SYGVKD in the germline V gene. The CDR3 covers 13 residues. The CDR3 DNA follows: TGTGCCATCAGTCTGACGGGCCAAAAGACACAGTACTTC. Its translation is CAISLTGQKTQYF.

For the CDR3, the DNA is TGTGCCAGCAGTTTTGGTCAGGGCAACGGCTACACCTTC. Its protein is CASSFGQGNGYTF. The V call is TRBV28, the J call TRBJ1-2; TRBD1 is a possible D gene (5 bases). Germline-derived CDR1 and CDR2 are MDHEN and SYDVKM. The CDR3 runs 13 residues. Trimming took off 3 bases at V and 8 bases at J, with 13 bases between the two ends.

This clone was seen at least ten times. V and J are TRBV20-1 and TRBJ2-2; the D gene is possibly TRBD2 (5 bases). From germline, CDR1 is DFQATT and CDR2 SNEGSKA (reference sequence). This CDR3 contains 16 residues. V lost 0 bases to trimming and J lost 5 bases, with 16 bases between them. The CDR3 DNA is TGCAGTGCTAGAGATTTAGTGCTAGCAGGAACCGGGGAGCTGTTTTTT. Residues: CSARDLVLAGTGELFF.

This chain uses TRBV27 with TRBJ1-5, with D maybe TRBD1 (6 bases). Deletions cut 8 bases from V and 4 bases from J, with 12 bases between. Germline V gives CDR1 MNHEY, CDR2 SMNVEV (reference sequence). The CDR3 totals 13 residues. The CDR3 sequence: CASHGQLNQPQHF. In nucleotides, the CDR3 is TGTGCCAGCCATGGACAGTTGAATCAGCCCCAGCATTTT.